These 30 T cell receptor beta chains share one sample of origin, sequenced in a study of T cell repertoires in cytomegalovirus infection. Which antigens these TCRs recognize remains unknown. TCRdb recomputed calls from the reads with MiXCR, one row per CDR3 protein. The sample contains 550,000 to 850,000 distinct CDR3 sequences, roughly 33% of which appear only once. The sample here was cultured PBMCs, taken from culture after CMV antigen stimulation. These receptors were taken from a human donor in good health (CMV status not recorded). Some clones in this sample may be carry-over from other donors' samples.

This clonotype was observed many times. This chain links TRBV7-2 with TRBJ1-4; TRBD1 aligns across 7 bases. CDR3 size: 15 residues. CDR1 SGHTA and CDR2 FQGNSA come from the germline V gene. Trimming at V came to 3 bases and at J to 4 bases, leaving 5 bases not matched to a gene. CDR3 residues: CASSLGTASNEKLFF. DNA for the CDR3: TGTGCCAGCAGCTTGGGGACAGCCAGTAATGAAAAACTGTTTTTT. Using reference TRBV7-2 and TRBJ1-4 for the parts outside the CDR3, the full variable domain is GAGVSQSPSNKVTEKGKDVELRCDPISGHTALYWYRQSLGQGLEFLIYFQGNSAPDKSGLPSDRFSAERTGGSVSTLTIQRTQQEDSAVYLCASSLGTASNEKLFFGSGTQLSVL.

The chain links TRBV5-1 to TRBJ2-7, with 7 bases matching TRBD1. The germline V gene encodes CDR1 SGHRS and CDR2 YFSETQ. With 6 bases clipped from V and 6 bases from J, the junction kept 6 bases outside the gene matches. This CDR3 comprises 12 residues. The CDR3 is CASNPNRGEQYF. Here the CDR3 DNA reads TGCGCCAGCAACCCGAACAGGGGCGAGCAGTACTTC.

The chain uses TRBV6-6 and TRBJ1-2; 7 nucleotides line up with TRBD1. The CDR3 sequence is 15 residues long. Germline CDR1 MNHNY, CDR2 SVGAGI (reference sequence). J gave up 4 bases and V 3 bases, and 8 bases lay outside the gene matches. The CDR3 sequence: CASSYLSQGSYGYTF. Here the CDR3 DNA reads TGTGCCAGCAGTTATCTCTCACAGGGGAGCTATGGCTACACCTTC.

This clonotype was found many times. This chain joins TRBV7-2 and TRBJ2-7; D is unresolved. V dropped 5 bases and J dropped 3 bases, with 14 bases sitting between them. Per the germline V gene, CDR1 is SGHTA and CDR2 is FQGNSA. There are 14 residues in the CDR3. This CDR3 is CASSIRDTHYEQYF. The CDR3 DNA sequence: TGTGCCAGCAGCATCCGAGACACTCACTACGAGCAGTACTTC.

The chain couples TRBV4-1 to TRBJ1-2; 9 positions match TRBD1. The trim removed 3 bases at V and 5 bases at J, leaving 10 bases unmatched. The CDR3 spans 16 residues. The germline V gene has CDR1 MGHRA and CDR2 YSYEKL. In DNA form, the CDR3 reads TGCGCCAGCAGCCATCCAGGACAGGGGAAGAGGTATGGCTACACCTTC. It encodes CASSHPGQGKRYGYTF.

The V call is TRBV20-1, the J call TRBJ2-1, with 7 bases aligning to TRBD2. Germline V gene lookup returns CDR1 DFQATT and CDR2 SNEGSKA (reference sequence). The CDR3 totals 14 residues. Germline trimming cut 6 bases from V and 2 bases from J; bases unmatched to any gene: 7. CDR3 DNA: TGCAGTGCACACCAGCGGGGTCCCTACAATGAGCAGTTCTTC. Protein product: CSAHQRGPYNEQFF.

This CDR3 is CASTERGNTEAFF. CDR3 DNA sequence: TGTGCCAGCACCGAAAGAGGAAACACTGAAGCTTTCTTT. The chain joins TRBV6-2 or TRBV6-3 to TRBJ1-1; D gene unclear. Per germline, CDR1 MNHEY and CDR2 SVGEGT. CDR3 length equals 13 residues. V was pared by 7 bases and J by 2 bases, with 11 bases between.

This clonotype was detected ten times or more. V gene TRBV7-2 combines with J gene TRBJ1-2, with a weak D call TRBD1 (5 bases). V lost 3 bases and J 7 bases, leaving 18 bases between the germline ends. CDR1 is SGHTA and CDR2 is FQGNSA in the germline V gene. This CDR3 is built from 15 residues. The CDR3 DNA follows: TGTGCCAGCAGCTTGGACCCCACGGGGGGAGTTGGCTACACCTTC. Translation gives CASSLDPTGGVGYTF. Looking up the rest from reference TRBV7-2 and TRBJ1-2 gives the full variable domain: GAGVSQSPSNKVTEKGKDVELRCDPISGHTALYWYRQSLGQGLEFLIYFQGNSAPDKSGLPSDRFSAERTGGSVSTLTIQRTQQEDSAVYLCASSLDPTGGVGYTFGSGTRLTVV.

This chain links TRBV2 with TRBJ2-7, with D possibly being TRBD2 (5 bases). Trimming removed 7 bases from V and 7 bases from J, with 20 bases in between. CDR1 is SNHLY, CDR2 FYNNEI, per germline. The CDR3 is 14 amino acids. The CDR3 DNA reads as TGTGCCAGCATTTCGACGGGGAAGTTTGAGGAGCAGTACTTC. The encoded protein is CASISTGKFEEQYF.

The chain links TRBV4-1 to TRBJ2-3, with D unresolved. CDR1 is MGHRA and CDR2 is YSYEKL in the germline V gene. Trimming took 3 bases from V and 2 from J, leaving 3 bases between them. The CDR3 runs 12 residues. Here the CDR3 reads CASSHLTDTQYF. The CDR3 DNA reads as TGCGCCAGCAGCCACCTCACAGATACGCAGTATTTT.

This clonotype was seen a handful of times. This chain links TRBV6-1 with TRBJ2-1; 8 nucleotides agree with TRBD1. The V segment lost 7 bases and the J segment 4 bases; nucleotides outside the gene matches: 9. The CDR3 has 15 residues. Germline V CDR1 and CDR2: MNHNS, SASEGT. The CDR3 region has the DNA TGTGCCAGCACCCCCATTACAGGGGGGTACAATGAGCAGTTCTTC. It specifies CASTPITGGYNEQFF.

J is TRBJ2-7 and V is TRBV6-1; 10 bases line up with TRBD1. This CDR3 contains 15 residues. V was clipped by 1 base and J by 2 bases; unmatched bases: 2. Germline-derived CDR1 and CDR2 are MNHNS and SASEGT. This chain's CDR3 is CASSEEGTGAYEQYF. DNA of the CDR3: TGTGCCAGCAGTGAAGAAGGGACAGGGGCCTACGAGCAGTACTTC.

This clonotype showed up just a few times. The chain couples TRBV7-9 to TRBJ2-7; TRBD1 aligns across 9 bases. Unmatched junction bases numbered 7, after V lost 5 bases and J lost 8 bases. This CDR3 region has 13 residues. Germline V gene lookup returns CDR1 SEHNR and CDR2 FQNEAQ (reference sequence). As DNA, the CDR3 is TGTGCCAGCAGCCCTGGGACAGGGTGGAAGCAGTACTTC. Translation: CASSPGTGWKQYF.

The J gene is TRBJ2-2, the V gene TRBV6-5; D is ambiguous. The CDR3 runs to 12 residues. V was cut by 4 bases and J by 6 bases, with 6 bases left in between. Per the germline V gene, CDR1 is MNHEY and CDR2 is SVGAGI. CDR3 region: CASSSKPGELFF. CDR3 DNA: TGTGCCAGCAGTTCGAAGCCCGGGGAGCTGTTTTTT.

The rearrangement uses TRBV7-2 and TRBJ1-3; the D gene is possibly TRBD1 (5 bases). V shed 3 bases and J shed 2 bases, with 14 bases lying between them. The CDR3 has 16 amino acids. Germline CDR1 is SGHTA and CDR2 is FQGNSA. The CDR3 spells CASSFSPRAPGNTIYF. Here the CDR3 DNA reads TGTGCCAGCAGCTTTTCTCCCAGGGCCCCTGGAAACACCATATATTTT.

The rearrangement joins TRBV18 to TRBJ2-2; D is unclear. The CDR3 has 15 amino acids. V was cut by 5 bases and J by 4 bases, with 14 bases left in between. Per germline, CDR1 KGHSH and CDR2 LQKENI. This CDR3 reads CASSTAVAVTGELFF. The DNA for the CDR3 is TGTGCCAGCTCAACAGCCGTGGCGGTCACCGGGGAGCTGTTTTTT.

This chain joins TRBV11-2 and TRBJ2-2, with unresolved D. Germline V gene data show CDR1 as SGHAT and CDR2 as FQNNGV. The CDR3 spans 16 residues. V was shortened by 2 bases and J by 3 bases, with 13 bases between the two germline ends. The CDR3 coding sequence is TGTGCCAGCAGCTTACGGTTTCAGGTTGACACCGGGGAGCTGTTTTTT. Encoded protein: CASSLRFQVDTGELFF.

The chain links TRBV5-6 to TRBJ2-5, with 8 bases identical to TRBD1. The CDR3 has 17 residues. V lost 4 bases, J lost 4 bases, and 15 bases stayed unmatched. Germline lookup yields CDR1 SGHDT and CDR2 YYEEEE. The CDR3 region is CASSLPPTKQGGETQYF. The CDR3 bases are TGTGCCAGCAGCCTACCACCTACGAAACAGGGGGGAGAGACCCAGTACTTC.

With regard to this clonotype: A much larger clonotype is one base distant, so this may be a read error. The chain recombines TRBV6-2 or TRBV6-3 with TRBJ1-5, with D possibly matching TRBD1 (5 bases). CDR3 length: 13 residues. The ends were cut back, 7 bases at V and 1 base at J, with 8 bases in the middle. Germline V gene data show CDR1 as MNHEY and CDR2 as SVGEGT. CDR3 amino acids: CASTRDSNQPQHF. In DNA form, the CDR3 reads TGTGCCAGCACCCGGGACAGCAATCAGCCCCAGCATTTT.

The chain uses TRBV20-1 and TRBJ2-5, with a tentative D call TRBD2 (5 bases). The CDR3 is 13 residues long. Germline assignment: CDR1 DFQATT and CDR2 SNEGSKA (reference sequence). V lost 1 base to trimming and J lost 5 bases, with 11 bases between them. CDR3: CSARGHSVETQYF. The CDR3 DNA sequence: TGCAGTGCTAGAGGACATAGCGTGGAGACCCAGTACTTC.

This clonotype was observed a handful of times. The V call is TRBV11-2, the J call TRBJ1-4, with a weak D call TRBD1 (5 bases). CDR1 and CDR2 from the germline V gene are SGHAT and FQNNGV. This CDR3 is built from 15 residues. Deletions cut 5 bases from V and 6 bases from J, with 16 bases between. The CDR3 loop is CASSAAGVGDEKLFF. CDR3 nucleotides: TGTGCCAGCAGCGCCGCCGGGGTAGGGGATGAAAAACTGTTTTTT. The variable domain in full, completed from reference TRBV11-2 and TRBJ1-4, reads EAGVAQSPRYKIIEKRQSVAFWCNPISGHATLYWYQQILGQGPKLLIQFQNNGVVDDSQLPKDRFSAERLKGVDSTLKIQPAKLEDSAVYLCASSAAGVGDEKLFFGSGTQLSVL.

This clonotype came up once. The chain uses TRBV6-8 and TRBJ2-7, with TRBD2 identical over 7 bases. CDR1 and CDR2 from the germline V gene are MNHGY and SAAAGT. V shed 5 bases and J 7 bases; nucleotides not matched to a gene: 17. The CDR3 sequence is 16 residues long. CDR3 sequence (DNA): TGTGCCAGCAGTCCGGGGGGAGGGAGACGACTGGGGGAGCAGTACTTC. This sequence encodes CASSPGGGRRLGEQYF.

The chain uses TRBV4-1 and TRBJ1-3; 7 bases agree with TRBD1. The CDR3 totals 17 residues. The J segment lost 2 bases and the V segment lost 3 bases, leaving 10 bases of the junction unmatched. The germline CDR1 and CDR2 sequences are MGHRA and YSYEKL. The CDR3 DNA reads TGCGCCAGCAGCCACTTATACGGGACAGCTCCTGGAAACACCATATATTTT. Its translation is CASSHLYGTAPGNTIYF.

DNA for the CDR3: TGCGCCAGCAGCCCTAGTGGACTAGCGGTCACAGATACGCAGTATTTT. Protein sequence: CASSPSGLAVTDTQYF. The rearrangement links TRBV5-1 to TRBJ2-3; the match to TRBD2 covers 10 bases. This CDR3 is 16 amino acids long. Trimming removed 4 bases from V and 2 bases from J; junction bases left unmatched: 7. Germline assignment: CDR1 SGHRS and CDR2 YFSETQ.

The chain has TRBV7-2 and TRBJ1-5; D not resolved. Trimming shortened V by 4 bases and J by 0 bases, and 10 bases separated the two germline ends. This CDR3 is 15 amino acids long. Per germline, CDR1 SGHTA and CDR2 FQGNSA. The CDR3 reads CASSSEGLSNQPQHF. CDR3 nucleotide sequence: TGTGCCAGCAGCTCCGAAGGCCTTAGCAATCAGCCCCAGCATTTT.

This clonotype has only one observation. This sequence joins TRBV2 and TRBJ1-5; D uncertain. From germline, CDR1 is SNHLY and CDR2 FYNNEI. Trimming pared 6 bases from V and 0 bases from J, leaving 15 bases between. This CDR3 has 16 residues. The CDR3 DNA reads TGTGCCAGCAGCCCCTCTATCCCGTATAGCAATCAGCCCCAGCATTTT. Translating it yields CASSPSIPYSNQPQHF.

The chain uses TRBV4-1 and TRBJ1-1; TRBD1 is a possible D gene (5 bases). V lost 1 base and J lost 4, with 13 bases in between. Germline CDR1 and CDR2: MGHRA and YSYEKL. This CDR3 has 15 amino acids. CDR3 coding DNA: TGCGCCAGCAGCCAAGGGGACCCGGCGGGCACTGAAGCTTTCTTT. This sequence encodes CASSQGDPAGTEAFF.

There are many counts of this clonotype. The V call is TRBV4-1, the J call TRBJ1-1; 7 bases fit TRBD1. CDR3 length: 15 residues. V dropped 3 bases and J dropped 4; count of bases not matched to a gene: 8. The germline V gene encodes CDR1 MGHRA and CDR2 YSYEKL. CDR3 DNA sequence: TGCGCCAGCAGCCACGCGACAGGGCGTCGCACTGAAGCTTTCTTT. Protein: CASSHATGRRTEAFF.

This clonotype was seen many times. The CDR3 region has the DNA TGTGCCAGCAGCCCCACCACCGGAGGAGGTGAAAAACTGTTTTTT. This codes for CASSPTTGGGEKLFF. This chain connects TRBV7-8 to TRBJ1-4; D is uncertain. The ends were cut back, 5 bases at V and 7 bases at J, with 17 bases in the middle. The CDR3 has 15 residues. Germline V lookup: CDR1 SGHVS, CDR2 FQNEAQ.

The chain employs TRBV12-3 or TRBV12-4 and TRBJ1-3; perhaps TRBD1 as D (5 bases). This CDR3 region has 15 residues. Trimming cost V 4 bases and J 4 bases, with 14 bases left between them. The CDR3 DNA is TGTGCCAGCAGTTCAGGGTCTACCGCCGGAAACACCATATATTTT. It specifies CASSSGSTAGNTIYF.